This TCR beta chain stems from a study of monozygotic twins with cystic fibrosis. Points on this clone: The antigen remains unidentified.

Broader study findings: V usage most resembled the co-twin in 13 of 16 pairs. The repertoire was suggested to be naive-dominated, clonality median around 0.0095.

In germline, CDR1 is MNHEY, CDR2 SVGAGI. The CDR3 sequence is 13 residues long. The germline V and J ends were trimmed by 4 bases and 4 bases, with 10 bases remaining between them. This table comes from immunoSEQ multiplex PCR, and its TCRdb copy is limited to in-frame clones, with some not included. Among about 9,600 clones listed, 91% were seen once. Sequencing input: blood. This chain uses TRBV6-5 with TRBJ1-2, with D maybe TRBD1 (6 bases). This sequence originates from a boy between 2 and 10 years old with cystic fibrosis. The CDR3 DNA reads as TGTGCCAGCAGTTTAGGGGGGTCCTATGGCTACACCTTC. As protein: CASSLGGSYGYTF.